A single sample is the source of the 2 T cell receptor beta chains below, sequenced in a study of Ad26.COV2.S vaccination and SARS-CoV-2 variants. Sequencing used immunoSEQ multiplex PCR; TCRdb keeps in-frame clones, though not all of them. Of about 400,000 clones in the sample, 80% to 90% were seen once. The sample's treatment: around 19 received Ad26.COV2.S at low or high dose, single or two shots; five or six received placebo; per-sample allocation not given. The investigators took samples on day 63 after the first vaccine or placebo injection. Sequencing used peripheral blood, obtained in a trial of Ad26.COV2.S vaccine versus placebo. The receptor source for this set is a person aged 18 to 59 who received the Ad26.COV2.S COVID-19 vaccine or a placebo.

The genes are TRBV10-2 and TRBJ1-5, with D possibly TRBD1 on 6 matching bases. There are 13 residues in the CDR3. V was clipped by 2 bases and J by 7 bases, with 9 bases between them. CDR1 and CDR2 (germline): WSHSY, SAAADI. The CDR3 coding sequence is TGCGCCAGCAGTGAGGGACAGTACCAGCCCCAGCATTTT. It is translated as CASSEGQYQPQHF.

This clone occurred a few times. The CDR3 nucleotides read TGTGCCTGGGAGCGGCAGGTAGCCGACTATGGCTACACCTTC. Protein product: CAWERQVADYGYTF. The chain couples TRBV30 to TRBJ1-2; D unclear. This CDR3 region has 14 residues. V was pared by 5 bases and J by 3 bases, with 16 bases between. From germline, CDR1 is GTSNPN and CDR2 SVGIG (reference sequence).